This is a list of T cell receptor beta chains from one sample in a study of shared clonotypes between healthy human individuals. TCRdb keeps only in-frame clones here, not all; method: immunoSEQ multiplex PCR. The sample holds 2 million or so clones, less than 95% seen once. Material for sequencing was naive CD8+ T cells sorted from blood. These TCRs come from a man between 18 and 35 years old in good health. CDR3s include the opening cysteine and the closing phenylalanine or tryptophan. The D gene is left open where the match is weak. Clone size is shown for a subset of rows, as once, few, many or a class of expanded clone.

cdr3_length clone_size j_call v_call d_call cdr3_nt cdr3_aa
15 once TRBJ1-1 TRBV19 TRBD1 TGTGCCACCTTACCAGTCTCAGGGGGGTTAACTGAAGCTTTCTTT CATLPVSGGLTEAFF
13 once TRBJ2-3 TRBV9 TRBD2 TGTGCCAGCAGCCCCGACCCTAGCGGTACGCAGTATTTT CASSPDPSGTQYF
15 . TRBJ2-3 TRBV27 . TGTGCCAGCAGTTTGGGTGGGAATCCGGGGGATACGCAGTATTTT CASSLGGNPGDTQYF
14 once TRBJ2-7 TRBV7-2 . TGTGCCAGCAGCTTAAGGTCAACCACCTACGAGCAGTACTTC CASSLRSTTYEQYF
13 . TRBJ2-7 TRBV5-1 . TGCGCCAGCAGCTTGGCCCCAGTCTACGAGCAGTACTTC CASSLAPVYEQYF
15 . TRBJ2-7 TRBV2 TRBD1 TGTGCCAGCAGGGTCGGACAGGGCGCGACCTACGAGCAGTACTTC CASRVGQGATYEQYF
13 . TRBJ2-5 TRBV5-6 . TGTGCCAGCACGAAGGAGGGGATGGAGACCCAGTACTTC CASTKEGMETQYF
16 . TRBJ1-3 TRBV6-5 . TGTGCCAGCAGTTCCAAGACACTCAGCTCTGGAAACACCATATATTTT CASSSKTLSSGNTIYF
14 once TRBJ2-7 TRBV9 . TGTGCCAGCAGCCCCCGGGCAGGGTGGCGCGAGCAGTACTTC CASSPRAGWREQYF
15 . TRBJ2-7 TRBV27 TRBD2 TGTGCCAGCAGTTTAATGGCTAGCGGGAGCTACGAGCAGTACTTC CASSLMASGSYEQYF
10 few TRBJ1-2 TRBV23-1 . TGCGCCCCTAACTCGGGGTACTACACCTTC CAPNSGYYTF
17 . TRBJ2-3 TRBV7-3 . TGTGCCAGCAGCTTAACCCTCCGAGGGGGGGGCACAGATACGCAGTATTTT CASSLTLRGGGTDTQYF
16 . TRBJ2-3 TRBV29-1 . TGCAGCGTTGCCTTTCCTACAGGGTGGAGAACAGATACGCAGTATTTT CSVAFPTGWRTDTQYF
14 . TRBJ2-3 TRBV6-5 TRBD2 TGTGCCAGCAGTGACAGCGGGAGGCCGGATACGCAGTATTTT CASSDSGRPDTQYF
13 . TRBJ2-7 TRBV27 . TGTGCCAGCAGTTTAAACCCGAACTACGAGCAGTACTTC CASSLNPNYEQYF
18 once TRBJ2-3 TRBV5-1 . TGCGCCAGCAGCTTGGCCTGGGGCAGGGGAGGGAGCACAGATACGCAGTATTTT CASSLAWGRGGSTDTQYF
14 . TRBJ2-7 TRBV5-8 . TGTGCCAGCAGCTTGCGGGGAGTCGGCTACGAGCAGTACTTC CASSLRGVGYEQYF
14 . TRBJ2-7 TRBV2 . TGTGCCAGCAGTGAAGATGGAAACCCCTACGAGCAGTACTTC CASSEDGNPYEQYF
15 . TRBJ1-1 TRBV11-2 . TGTGCCAGCAGCGCCGGCGGGGGACTGAACACTGAAGCTTTCTTT CASSAGGGLNTEAFF
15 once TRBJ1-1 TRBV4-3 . TGCGCCAGCAGCCAAGGACGGCGGCAGTCGAGTGAAGCTTTCTTT CASSQGRRQSSEAFF
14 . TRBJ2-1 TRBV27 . TGTGCCAGCACCCCCCGAGTAGCCTACAATGAGCAGTTCTTC CASTPRVAYNEQFF
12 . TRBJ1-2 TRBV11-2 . TGTGCCAGCAGCCCTAGCCGGGACTTCAACACCTTC CASSPSRDFNTF
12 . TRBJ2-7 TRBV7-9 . TGTGCCAGCCGGGCGGATGGCCACGAGCAGTACTTC CASRADGHEQYF
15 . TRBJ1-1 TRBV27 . TGTGCCAGCAGTTTGCTACCGCTGGGGGGCACTGAAGCTTTCTTT CASSLLPLGGTEAFF
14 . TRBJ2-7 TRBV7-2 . TGTGCCAGCAGCTTAGCGGTAGGGAGGCACGAGCAGTACTTC CASSLAVGRHEQYF
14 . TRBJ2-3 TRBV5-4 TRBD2 TGTGCCAGCAGCCCGGACGGGGGGTCAGATACGCAGTATTTT CASSPDGGSDTQYF
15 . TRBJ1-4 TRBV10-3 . TGTGCCATCAGTGAGAGACAGGCAACTAATGAAAAACTGTTTTTT CAISERQATNEKLFF
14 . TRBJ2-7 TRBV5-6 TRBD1 TGTGCCAGCAGCTCCGGGACAGGGGAGTACGAGCAGTACTTC CASSSGTGEYEQYF
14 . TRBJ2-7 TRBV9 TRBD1 TGTGCCAGCAGCGTCGGGACAGATTCCTACGAGCAGTACTTC CASSVGTDSYEQYF
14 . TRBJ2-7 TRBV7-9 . TGTGCCAGCAGCCCCCCTGAGGGGCCCTACGAGCAGTACTTC CASSPPEGPYEQYF
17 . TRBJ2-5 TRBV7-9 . TGTGCCAGCAGCCCGCCCTCACAGGGACTTTCCCAAGAGACCCAGTACTTC CASSPPSQGLSQETQYF
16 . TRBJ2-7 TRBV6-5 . TGTGCCAGCAGTTACTCGAGTAGGGGCATGGACTACGAGCAGTACTTC CASSYSSRGMDYEQYF
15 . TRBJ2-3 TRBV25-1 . TGTGCCAGCAGTGAATGGGTGGAGTGGACAGATACGCAGTATTTT CASSEWVEWTDTQYF
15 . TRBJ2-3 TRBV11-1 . TGTGCCAGCAGCTTATCCCCGCCTTTCACAGATACGCAGTATTTT CASSLSPPFTDTQYF
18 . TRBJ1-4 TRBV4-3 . TGCGCCAGCAGCCAAGATACGGCACAGTCGGGGTATAATGAAAAACTGTTTTTT CASSQDTAQSGYNEKLFF
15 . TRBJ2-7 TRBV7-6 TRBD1 TGTGCCAGCAGCTTGGACGGAGGACAGGCCCACGAGCAGTACTTC CASSLDGGQAHEQYF
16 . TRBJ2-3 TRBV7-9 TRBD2 TGTGCCAGCAGCGGGCGGGAGCCCAATTTCACAGATACGCAGTATTTT CASSGREPNFTDTQYF
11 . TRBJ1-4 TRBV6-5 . TGTGCCAGCAGCCTCGGTGAAAAACTGTTTTTT CASSLGEKLFF
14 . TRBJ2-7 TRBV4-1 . TGCGCCAGCAGCCAAGAGCAGGGGGGTTGGGGGCAGTACTTC CASSQEQGGWGQYF
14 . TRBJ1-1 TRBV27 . TGTGCCAGTGGGCGTATCGGGGGAATTACTGAAGCTTTCTTT CASGRIGGITEAFF
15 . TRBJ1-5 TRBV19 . TGTGCCAGTAGTGCAGTTGGGGAAAGCAATCAGCCCCAGCATTTT CASSAVGESNQPQHF
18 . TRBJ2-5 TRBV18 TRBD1 TGTGCCAGCTCACCTTCGTTGACCGGGGACAGGGGATCTCAGACCCAGTACTTC CASSPSLTGDRGSQTQYF
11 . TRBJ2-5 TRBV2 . TGTGCCAGCAACAGCAGGGAGACCCAGTACTTC CASNSRETQYF
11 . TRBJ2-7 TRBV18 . TGTGCCAGCTCATCCACCTACGAGCAGTACTTC CASSSTYEQYF